Each of the 2 T cell receptor beta chains below was sequenced from the same sample in a study of T cell repertoires in cytomegalovirus infection. TCRdb itself ran the reads through MiXCR, one entry per CDR3 protein. The sample contains about 740,000 distinct CDR3 sequences, under 40% of which appear only once. Material for sequencing was PBMCs. Receptors originate from a human donor in good health (CMV status not recorded). Some clones in this sample may be carry-over from other donors' samples.

The CDR3 region has the DNA TGTGCCAGCAGGAAAACAGGGAGGAACACTGAAGCTTTCTTT. Its protein product is CASRKTGRNTEAFF. The gene calls are TRBV6-2 or TRBV6-3 and TRBJ1-1, with D perhaps matching TRBD1 (6 bases). Germline values: CDR1 MNHEY, CDR2 SVGEGT. The CDR3 spans 14 residues. V was shortened by 6 bases and J by 1 base, with 12 bases between the two germline ends.

The CDR3 region has the DNA TGCAGCGTTGAGACATCCGTTAACTATGGCTACACCTTC. Translated: CSVETSVNYGYTF. The J gene is TRBJ1-2, the V gene TRBV29-1, with no clear D. V was trimmed by 3 bases and J by 1 base, leaving 9 bases between them. CDR1 is SQVTM and CDR2 is ANQGSEA in the germline V gene. The CDR3 extends over 13 amino acids.